These 14 T cell receptor beta chains originate from one sample sequenced in a study of blood T cells in healthy people across ages. A second about 7 to 11 cycle PCR used barcoded and J-beta primers. From the 5' RACE reads, TCRdb called clonotypes with MiXCR, one entry per CDR3 protein. This sample has hundreds of thousands of distinct CDR3 sequences, with roughly two fifths found just once. The sequenced sample consisted of blood. The receptors were gathered from a man aged 80 or over in good health.

The chain is built from TRBV4-2 and TRBJ2-4; possibly TRBD1 for D (5 bases). Germline CDR1 reads LGHNA; CDR2 reads YNFKEQ. Trimming pared 1 base from V and 8 bases from J, leaving 18 bases between. The CDR3 consists of 16 residues. CDR3: CASSQVTQQAADIQYF. Here the CDR3 DNA reads TGTGCCAGCAGCCAAGTCACCCAACAGGCGGCGGACATTCAGTACTTC.

This clonotype was recorded many times. J is TRBJ2-1 and V is TRBV9; 7 bases are a match to TRBD2. CDR3 length equals 15 residues. Germline trimming cut 3 bases from V and 0 bases from J; bases unmatched to any gene: 3. Germline loops: CDR1 SGDLS, CDR2 YYNGEE. As DNA, the CDR3 is TGTGCCAGCAGCGGGGGGGGAGGCTCCTACAATGAGCAGTTCTTC. It specifies CASSGGGGSYNEQFF.

This clonotype was picked up a small number of times. The rearrangement joins TRBV4-1 to TRBJ2-7; 10 bases map to TRBD2. The CDR3 covers 17 residues. With 0 bases clipped from V and 0 bases from J, the junction kept 5 bases outside the gene matches. CDR1 and CDR2 from the germline V gene are MGHRA and YSYEKL. CDR3 sequence (DNA): TGCGCCAGCAGCCAAGATGCTGGACTAGCGGTCTCCTACGAGCAGTACTTC. Encoded protein: CASSQDAGLAVSYEQYF.

V and J are TRBV7-6 and TRBJ2-7; a weak D match, TRBD1 (5 bases). This CDR3 is built from 17 residues. Trimming pared 2 bases from V and 1 base from J, leaving 18 bases between. Germline V gene lookup returns CDR1 SGHVS and CDR2 FNYEAQ. CDR3 protein: CASSLKLSAGPSYEQYF. The CDR3 bases are TGTGCCAGCAGCTTAAAATTGTCGGCAGGGCCATCCTACGAGCAGTACTTC.

This clonotype has only a few counts. This sequence joins TRBV6-5 and TRBJ1-2, with 11 nucleotides matching TRBD1. The CDR3 runs 15 residues. CDR1 and CDR2 (germline): MNHEY, SVGAGI. Trimming cost V 6 bases and J 8 bases; bases outside gene matches: 11. The CDR3 bases are TGTGCCAGCAGCCAGGGACAGGGGGGTCGGAAAGGCTACACCTTC. Amino acids: CASSQGQGGRKGYTF.

DNA for the CDR3: TGCAGTGCTAGATTTCCGGGACAGGCCTACGAGCAGTACTTC. Amino acids: CSARFPGQAYEQYF. The chain carries TRBV20-1 and TRBJ2-7, with 8 bases fitting TRBD1. This CDR3 contains 14 residues. J was trimmed by 2 bases and V by 2 bases; bases with no gene match: 5. Germline lookup yields CDR1 DFQATT and CDR2 SNEGSKA (reference sequence).

This sequence joins TRBV28 and TRBJ1-3; D not certain. The CDR3 sequence is 15 residues long. V dropped 11 bases and J dropped 0 bases, with 17 bases sitting between them. The germline CDR1 and CDR2 sequences are MDHEN and SYDVKM. CDR3 bases: TGTGCCGCAGGAAATGGGGTCTCCTCTGGAAACACCATATATTTT. It is translated as CAAGNGVSSGNTIYF. Full variable domain (missing parts from reference TRBV28 and TRBJ1-3): DVKVTQSSRYLVKRTGEKVFLECVQDMDHENMFWYRQDPGLGLRLIYFSYDVKMKEKGDIPEGYSVSREKKERFSLILESASTNQTSMYLCAAGNGVSSGNTIYFGEGSWLTVV.

In DNA, the CDR3 is TGTGCCAGCAGTTTCGGAACTATTCGGGCTGAAGCTTTCTTT. This sequence encodes CASSFGTIRAEAFF. V usage is TRBV27 and J usage is TRBJ1-1, with D hard to call. Germline CDR1 and CDR2: MNHEY and SMNVEV (reference sequence). The CDR3 extends over 14 amino acids. Trimming removed 3 bases from V and 6 bases from J, with 14 bases in between.

This clonotype was detected many times. The chain carries TRBV21-1 and TRBJ1-5; the table's D call TRBD1 went unverified against the DNA. TRBV21-1 is a listed pseudogene. This CDR3 has 17 amino acids. CDR3 in DNA: TGTGCCAGCAGCATTGGTAGTGGGGGCTGTTTTGATCAGCCCCAGCATTTT. It translates to CASSIGSGGCFDQPQHF.

This clonotype was detected ten times or more. V gene TRBV11-2 combines with J gene TRBJ1-5; D is perhaps TRBD1 (6 bases). The CDR3 contains 15 residues. Germline V lookup: CDR1 SGHAT, CDR2 FQNNGV. V lost 0 bases and J 7 bases, leaving 13 bases between the germline ends. The CDR3 DNA sequence: TGTGCCAGCAGCTTAGATACAGGGCTCGGCCAGCCCCAGCATTTT. Its translation: CASSLDTGLGQPQHF.

The chain combines TRBV24-1 with TRBJ2-2; 8 nucleotides agree with TRBD1. Germline V gene data show CDR1 as KGHDR and CDR2 as SFDVKD. J was trimmed by 4 bases and V by 4 bases; bases with no gene match: 4. The CDR3 runs 15 residues. As DNA, the CDR3 is TGTGCCACCAGTGAGACAGGGGTCGGCACCGGGGAGCTGTTTTTT. Translation: CATSETGVGTGELFF.

This clonotype was seen just once. V is TRBV30 and J is TRBJ1-3; D uncertain. Trimming shortened V by 5 bases and J by 0 bases, and 5 bases separated the two germline ends. The CDR3 has 12 residues. CDR1 and CDR2 (germline): GTSNPN, SVGIG (reference sequence). The CDR3 protein is CAWEPSGNTIYF. For the CDR3, the DNA is TGTGCCTGGGAACCCTCTGGAAACACCATATATTTT.

This clonotype was recorded at least ten times. CDR3 sequence reads: CSVGRRATEAFF. The CDR3 DNA reads as TGCAGCGTTGGGAGGCGGGCTACTGAAGCTTTCTTT. This chain connects TRBV29-1 to TRBJ1-1; D not certain. The CDR3 is 12 residues long. The germline V gene has CDR1 SQVTM and CDR2 ANQGSEA. V was clipped by 4 bases and J by 5 bases, with 11 bases between them.

This clonotype was found a few times. This chain uses TRBV7-2 with TRBJ1-2, with TRBD1 as a possible D gene (5 bases). CDR3 size: 14 residues. Germline loops: CDR1 SGHTA, CDR2 FQGNSA. V was cut by 0 bases and J by 4 bases, with 9 bases left in between. This CDR3 reads CASSLADRFYGYTF. The CDR3 coding sequence is TGTGCCAGCAGCTTAGCTGACAGATTCTATGGCTACACCTTC.